The clone carrying this T cell receptor (beta chain) occurred once. Its specificity is unknown. The sample comes from a study of Tregs in tolerant kidney transplant recipients. Trimming cost V 1 base and J 5 bases; bases outside gene matches: 9. This CDR3 contains 16 residues. From germline, CDR1 is SGHAT and CDR2 FQDESV (reference sequence). Whole-study results and caveats: Biological reproducibility was not directly addressed in this study. Validation in larger populations is needed because few patients were studied. The most relevant donor-specific Treg TCRbeta repertoire apparently came from expansion with activated donor B cells.

The data were produced by immunoSEQ multiplex PCR, yet TCRdb's version contains in-frame clones alone and is incomplete. The table includes 200,000 to 300,000 clones, more than 65% detected once. Unstimulated regulatory T cells (CD4+CD25+CD127-), CD4+CD25- non-regulatory cells, CD4 and CD8 cells were FACS-sorted from thawed PBMCs. Material: CD4+ T cells from blood. The receptor's source is a human donor in good health. This chain joins TRBV11-1 and TRBJ2-5; 8 nucleotides agree with TRBD1. The CDR3: CASSLGGGTGEETQYF. The CDR3 DNA reads as TGTGCCAGCAGCTTAGGTGGCGGGACAGGCGAGGAGACCCAGTACTTC.